This T cell receptor beta chain emerged from a study of T and B cells in COVID-19 patients. The wider study: Active-infection patients were older, median roughly 67 years, than recovered patients, median about 37 years.

TRB rearrangements were amplified by multiplex PCR with BIOMED2 TRB-A/B primers. From the multiplex PCR reads, TCRdb called clonotypes with MiXCR, one entry per CDR3 protein. The table includes under 8,000 distinct CDR3 sequences, around a quarter detected once. Blood genomic DNA input for TRB amplification was about 220-500 ng. There are 13 residues in the CDR3. V shed 5 bases and J shed 10 bases, with 17 bases lying between them. Germline V CDR1 and CDR2: MDHEN, SYDVKM. The J gene is TRBJ1-1, the V gene TRBV28, with a possible D match to TRBD1 (6 bases). This TCR derives from a human donor with active COVID-19. The sample consisted of blood. The CDR3 here is CASSARDKSGAFF. CDR3 DNA sequence: TGTGCCAGCAGTGCCCGGGACAAGAGTGGAGCTTTCTTT.